A selection of T cell receptor beta chains follows, all from one sample in a study of cytomegalovirus exposure and HLA in healthy donors. Here immunoSEQ multiplex PCR was the method, and the copy in TCRdb shows in-frame clones only, minus some. Among roughly 200,000 clones listed, roughly 79% were seen once. What was sequenced was PBMCs. These receptors were obtained from a man younger than 45 in good health and CMV-seronegative. Each CDR3 is given with its conserved first and last residue. The D gene is left open where the match is weak. Where a row states a size, it is once, few, many or the class of an expanded clone; other rows omit it.

TGTGCCAGCAGCTTAAACAGTCGGAGCAATCAGCCCCAGCATTTT	CASSLNSRSNQPQHF	TRBJ1-5	TRBV13	.	once
TGCACCAGCAGCCAGGACCGACAGGGAACGAACACCGGGGAGCTGTTTTTT	CTSSQDRQGTNTGELFF	TRBJ2-2	TRBV1	.	.
TGTGCCAGCAGCCCCCGGACTAGCGGGAGGGCGTTCACTTACGAGCAGTACTTC	CASSPRTSGRAFTYEQYF	TRBJ2-7	TRBV7-2	TRBD2	once
TGTGCCACCAGCAGATCCCGGACAGGGGGCTCCTACGAGCAGTACTTC	CATSRSRTGGSYEQYF	TRBJ2-7	TRBV15	TRBD1	.
TGTGCCAGCAGCTTAGCCAGGGGGACGAACACCGGGGAGCTGTTTTTT	CASSLARGTNTGELFF	TRBJ2-2	TRBV7-9	TRBD1	.
TGCAGCGTTGAGGGGGGGGGAGTCCCTGACACTGAAGCTTTCTTT	CSVEGGGVPDTEAFF	TRBJ1-1	TRBV29-1	.	.
TGTGCCAGCAGCGGGGACACCAACTACGAGCAGTACTTC	CASSGDTNYEQYF	TRBJ2-7	TRBV6-1	.	.
TGTGCCAGCAGCTTAGCGATTAGCGGGATCTCCGGGGAGCTGTTTTTT	CASSLAISGISGELFF	TRBJ2-2	TRBV11-2	TRBD2	.
TGTGCCACCAGCAAGCCCCGGGAGGGGCGCAACGGCTACACCTTC	CATSKPREGRNGYTF	TRBJ1-2	TRBV15	.	.
TGTGCCAGCGGAAAGACAGGCTTCTCCCTTAAGGACTATGGCTACACCTTC	CASGKTGFSLKDYGYTF	TRBJ1-2	TRBV5-4	.	few
TGTGCCTCCGAGGGTGCGGGAGGTCTCTTGGGGACCTACAATGAGCAGTTCTTC	CASEGAGGLLGTYNEQFF	TRBJ2-1	TRBV10-3	TRBD2	.
TGTGCCAGCAGCGTATTAGGGACAGACTCTGGAAACACCATATATTTT	CASSVLGTDSGNTIYF	TRBJ1-3	TRBV9	TRBD1	.
TGCGCCAGCAGCCAGCCTCGACAGGTTCGTCTAGGTGAAGCTTTCTTT	CASSQPRQVRLGEAFF	TRBJ1-1	TRBV4-1	.	.
TGTGCCAGCAGCTCCGCGGGAGAGCAGTACTTC	CASSSAGEQYF	TRBJ2-7	TRBV7-9	.	.
TGTGCCAGCTCACCTGGGGTAGCGGCGAACACCGGGGAGCTGTTTTTT	CASSPGVAANTGELFF	TRBJ2-2	TRBV18	.	.
TGCGCCAGCACTAGCGGGATTTCAGATACGCAGTATTTT	CASTSGISDTQYF	TRBJ2-3	TRBV5-1	TRBD2	.
TGTGCCAGCAAGGGCGGGAGAAGTACCGGGGAGCTGTTTTTT	CASKGGRSTGELFF	TRBJ2-2	TRBV6-1	TRBD2	.
TGTGCCAGTACGTCCTTTACGGGCACTGAAGCTTTCTTT	CASTSFTGTEAFF	TRBJ1-1	TRBV19	.	.
TGTGCCAGCAGCTTTGCTAGCGGGAGCATCCGGTACGAGCAGTACTTC	CASSFASGSIRYEQYF	TRBJ2-7	TRBV11-1	TRBD2	.
TGTGCCAGTAGTATGGGCGCCTGGGAGACCCAGTACTTC	CASSMGAWETQYF	TRBJ2-5	TRBV19	.	.
TGTGCCAGCAGTCCCCGGACAGGCACAGATACGCAGTATTTT	CASSPRTGTDTQYF	TRBJ2-3	TRBV6-5	.	.
TGCGCCAGCAGCCTAGACAGGGAACCTGGAAACACCATATATTTT	CASSLDREPGNTIYF	TRBJ1-3	TRBV4-1	TRBD1	few
TGCGCCAGCAGCTTGCTGGGTTCGGGGGAGGCAGAGACCCAGTACTTC	CASSLLGSGEAETQYF	TRBJ2-5	TRBV5-1	.	.
TGTGCCAGCAGCTTAGGTAGGAACACTGAAGCTTTCTTT	CASSLGRNTEAFF	TRBJ1-1	TRBV7-9	.	.
TGTGCCAGCAGTTTTCGACCCAGCGGGAGGTCCTACAATGAGCAGTTCTTC	CASSFRPSGRSYNEQFF	TRBJ2-1	TRBV27	TRBD2	.
TGCGCCAGCAGCCCCCACCCCGGGACTAGCGGGGGCAATGAGCAGTTCTTC	CASSPHPGTSGGNEQFF	TRBJ2-1	TRBV5-1	TRBD2	.
TGTGCCAGCAGTCCCCGGGAGATAGCTATAGATACGCAGTATTTT	CASSPREIAIDTQYF	TRBJ2-3	TRBV2	.	.
TGCGCCAGTCAGGGCCCTAACCTCTACGAGCAGTACTTC	CASQGPNLYEQYF	TRBJ2-7	TRBV5-1	.	.
TGTGCCAGCAGGTTGGACCCGGGGGGCGCAGATGGCTACACCTTC	CASRLDPGGADGYTF	TRBJ1-2	TRBV2	.	.
TGTGCCAGCAGCCCGACGAGGACAGGCGGGGAGACCCAGTACTTC	CASSPTRTGGETQYF	TRBJ2-5	TRBV7-9	TRBD1	.
TGTGCCAGCAGCTCCCAGGGGGCTACCAGCACAGATACGCAGTATTTT	CASSSQGATSTDTQYF	TRBJ2-3	TRBV7-9	TRBD1	.
TGCGCCAGCAGCCAAATCGACAGGGAGGCCACTGAAGCTTTCTTT	CASSQIDREATEAFF	TRBJ1-1	TRBV4-1	TRBD1	.
TGTGCCAGCAGCGTAGATGGCCATCAAGAGACCCAGTACTTC	CASSVDGHQETQYF	TRBJ2-5	TRBV9	.	.
TGTGCCAGGGGCGATGAGCAGTTCTTC	CARGDEQFF	TRBJ2-1	TRBV19	.	.
TGTGCCAGCAGCTTAGAGGCAGGGGCCGGCGAGCAGTACTTC	CASSLEAGAGEQYF	TRBJ2-7	TRBV7-6	.	.
TGTGCCAGCAGCAAAACCGGGACAGGGGGCGCGGGGGTCACTGAAGCTTTCTTT	CASSKTGTGGAGVTEAFF	TRBJ1-1	TRBV21-1	.	.
TGTGCCAGCAGAGACTTCCGGGGACAGATTAACACTGAAGCTTTCTTT	CASRDFRGQINTEAFF	TRBJ1-1	TRBV9	TRBD1	once
TGTGCCAGCAGTTTATTGGCTGAGGATGAGCAGTTCTTC	CASSLLAEDEQFF	TRBJ2-1	TRBV27	.	.
TGCGCCAGCAGCTTGACAGGGCTTAATGAAGCTTTCTTT	CASSLTGLNEAFF	TRBJ1-1	TRBV5-1	.	.
TGTGCCAGTAGATCGAAGGGGGCCGATTCACCCCTCCACTTT	CASRSKGADSPLHF	TRBJ1-6	TRBV19	TRBD1	.
TGTGCCACCAGCAGAGACTATTCCGGGACAGGGGATGAGCAGTTCTTC	CATSRDYSGTGDEQFF	TRBJ2-1	TRBV15	TRBD1	.
TGCGCCAGCAGCCCAGAGGACAGGGTTTATGAGCAGTTCTTC	CASSPEDRVYEQFF	TRBJ2-1	TRBV5-1	TRBD1	.
TGTGCCAGCAGCTTAGGCGGGATTAGCTCCTACGAGCAGTACTTC	CASSLGGISSYEQYF	TRBJ2-7	TRBV7-2	.	.